This paragraph covers one TCR beta chain sequence. Its antigen remains unknown. The data originate from a study of response to subunit inactivated influenza vaccine. Points from the study as a whole: It was suggested by the authors that few new T cells are recruited by each seasonal influenza vaccination.

This CDR3 comprises 15 residues. Germline CDR1 reads SGHRS; CDR2 reads YFSETQ. V lost 1 base to trimming and J lost 1 base, with 11 bases between them. TCRdb re-analysed the RT-PCR reads in MiXCR, keeping a single row per CDR3 protein. The table includes around 600,000 distinct CDR3 sequences, about 11% detected once. These same records also appear under a second study, on T cells expressing NK-cell markers. That work adds: A 5'RACE template switching approach incorporating UMIs was used to make TCR beta cDNA. Obtained from sorted CD3+CD56+NKG2C+, CD3+CD56+NKG2C- and CD3+CD56-NKG2C+ T cells were the TCR beta repertoires. The contribution of dominant NKG2C+ clonotypes to CD8+ T cells in a handful of donors was roughly 1.0-7.5%. Several of the donors also had these clonotypes leading their CD3+CD56-NKG2C+ fraction.

Here the sequenced sample was PBMCs from blood, taken on the day of vaccination. This chain uses TRBV5-1 with TRBJ1-1; D possibly corresponds to TRBD1 (5 bases). The clonotype originates from a man between 45 and 60 years old who received an inactivated influenza vaccine. CDR3 protein: CASSLSGQSNTEAFF. CDR3 DNA sequence: TGCGCCAGCAGCTTGTCTGGACAATCGAACACTGAAGCTTTCTTT. Full variable domain (outside the CDR3, taken from reference TRBV5-1 and TRBJ1-1): KAGVTQTPRYLIKTRGQQVTLSCSPISGHRSVSWYQQTPGQGLQFLFEYFSETQRNKGNFPGRFSGRQFSNSRSEMNVSTLELGDSALYLCASSLSGQSNTEAFFGQGTRLTVV.